This T cell receptor beta chain was recorded in a study of identical twins. Whole-study findings and limits: Its conclusions, products of cross-sectional statistical analysis, did not come from following the same donors. Abundant beta clonotypes from cord blood had fewer insertions, unlike memory repertoires, which showed none.

A remark on this clonotype: The antigen is undetermined.

Germline V CDR1 and CDR2: SGHTA, FQGTGA. This CDR3 region has 14 residues. V was pared by 5 bases and J by 7 bases, with 15 bases between. cDNA carried unique molecular identifiers, and a universal primer site was added by template switching. Via MiXCR, TCRdb re-called the 5' RACE reads, giving one row per CDR3 protein. Among about 530,000 distinct CDR3 sequences, around 22% were seen once, and the ten largest hold 0.4% to 0.6%. The sample also formed part of further work on yellow fever vaccine responses in identical twins. That source notes: It has been reported that, in twins, the vaccine T cell response seemed partly convergent and partly personalized.

The sequenced sample was CD4+ T cells sorted from blood. The receptor was derived from a woman in her late teens or twenties in good health. V is TRBV7-3 and J is TRBJ2-1; tentative D call: TRBD2 (6 bases). CDR3 nucleotides: TGTGCCAGCAGCCTACCCGGGAGTACGAATGAGCAGTTCTTC. Amino acids: CASSLPGSTNEQFF.